The clone carrying this T cell receptor (beta chain) was observed a handful of times. Assay used: immunoSEQ multiplex PCR; TCRdb lists only in-frame clones, some missing. The data show around 54,000 clones, around 73% seen once. Participant-reported clinical history was the basis for cohort assignment. CDR1 is SGHAT, CDR2 FQNNGV, per germline. Trimming shortened V by 1 base and J by 1 base, and 5 bases separated the two germline ends. This CDR3 contains 14 residues. These data are taken from a study of blood T cell repertoires in COVID-19. Study overall: The samples span acute and convalescent COVID-19 from the United States, Italy and Spain.

The chain carries TRBV11-2 and TRBJ2-1, with D uncertain. This TCR derives from a woman between 45 and 60 years old with acute COVID-19. The material sequenced was PBMCs or T cells enriched from blood (not recorded which). CDR3: CASSLGQSYNEQFF. CDR3 DNA sequence: TGTGCCAGCAGCTTAGGTCAGTCCTACAATGAGCAGTTCTTC.